Sequencing of this TCR beta chain was carried out in a study of neurological immune-mediated disorders (dated by TCRdb to between 2017 and 2020). Regarding the study in general: Peripheral blood TCR-beta repertoires from HTLV-I-associated myelopathy (HAM/TSP) patients, multiple sclerosis patients and healthy controls were compared by UMI-based sequencing. The cohort comprised 68 subjects: some 15 HAM/TSP patients, roughly 34 multiple sclerosis patients and around 20 healthy controls. The approximately 100 TCR-beta libraries included longitudinal samples, technical triplicates and paired sorted CD4+ and CD8+ T-cell subsets alongside PBMC samples. The paper as a whole reports these results and caveats: TCR clonal expansion was highest in HAM/TSP patients and lowest in MS patients, with MS patients falling below even healthy controls. Across subjects, expanded clones never shared an identical CDR3 amino acid sequence, which suggests that the TCR-beta repertoires in every group were private.

CDR1 and CDR2, per the germline V gene, are MGHRA and YSYEKL. The junction shows trimming of 3 bases on V and 7 bases on J, plus 13 bases between the germline ends. The CDR3 goes from the cysteine to the phenylalanine over 14 residues. Solely the CDR3 DNA is kept, with 42 bases framed from the first base. This clonotype was detected many times. This clone's antigen is unknown. One base away there is no much larger clone; base qualities are not given. Unsorted PBMC libraries were generated from 2 million PBMCs stored in RNAlater at -80 °C until RNA extraction. PBMCs were separated from peripheral blood using Ficoll-Hypaque density gradient centrifugation and then cryopreserved in liquid nitrogen. cDNA was synthesized by template-switch 5'RACE using a primer carrying a 10-nucleotide random unique molecular identifier by which each TCR transcript was tagged. Each sequencing run produced over 200 million TCR-beta sequences covering 15-18 subjects. Total RNA was extracted with the RNeasy kit. The KAPA Real-time Library Amplification kit was used to amplify TCR-beta VDJ regions with primers for the TCR constant region and the 5'RACE anchor. A first PCR added sample indexes and Illumina adaptors, and a second PCR then raised library yield. After Ampure bead purification, the TCR product of roughly 650 bp was size-selected on a 2% E-gel SizeSelection system. Before pooling, libraries had their quality checked on a Bioanalyzer, their concentration measured with Qubit, and their quantity determined with the Kapa Library Quantification kit. An Illumina HiSeq 2500 sequenced the libraries paired-end 2 x 150 bp. To increase sequence diversity, roughly 25-31% phiX was spiked into each library pool. For the original study's pipeline: Quality-filtered reads were processed with the UMI-based MiGEC pipeline, which removed over 85% of raw TCR sequences during error correction. IMGT germline references were used for alignment of VDJ genes, and clonotypes were defined by a unique CDR3 amino acid sequence together with V-J genes. Clonal expansion, Shannon diversity and CDR3 relatedness were evaluated with VDJtools (CalcPairwiseDistances, ClusterSamples), while phylogenetic trees were built in CLCbio workbench. Expanded clones were defined as having at least 8 unique UMIs, based on coefficient-of-variation modelling across technical triplicates. The public reads were reanalyzed by TCRdb: fastp trimming at Q25, MiXCR alignment, in-frame beta chains only. Identical CDR3 protein sequences are pooled into one entry, listed with their most common genes and DNA. The V and J calls shown here were made by TCRdb, not taken from the authors' results. The sample table shows 20,000 to 25,000 distinct CDR3 sequences, and less than 11% are seen once. Approximately 21% of the sample rests with the top ten.

The TCR comes from a woman aged 60-75 years with HTLV-1-associated myelopathy (HAM/TSP). In this chain, TRBV4-1 is recombined with TRBJ1-5; the D gene lacks a confident call. The sequenced material came from PBMCs. The CDR3 region: CASSQTSEIQPQHF. DNA sequence: TGCGCCAGCAGCCAGACCTCAGAAATCCAGCCCCAGCATTTT.